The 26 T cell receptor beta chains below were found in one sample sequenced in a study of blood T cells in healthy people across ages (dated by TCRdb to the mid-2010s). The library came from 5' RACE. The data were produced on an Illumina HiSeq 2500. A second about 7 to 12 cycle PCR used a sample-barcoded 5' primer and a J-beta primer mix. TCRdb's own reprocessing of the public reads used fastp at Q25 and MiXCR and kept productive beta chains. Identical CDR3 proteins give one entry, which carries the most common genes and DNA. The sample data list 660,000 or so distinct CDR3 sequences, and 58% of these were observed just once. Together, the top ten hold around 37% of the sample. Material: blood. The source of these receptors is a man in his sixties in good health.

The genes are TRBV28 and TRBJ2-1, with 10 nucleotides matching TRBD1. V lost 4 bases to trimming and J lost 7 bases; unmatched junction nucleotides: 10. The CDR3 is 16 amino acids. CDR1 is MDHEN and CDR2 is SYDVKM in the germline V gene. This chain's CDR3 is CASSSNRDRGRNEQFF. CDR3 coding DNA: TGTGCCAGCAGTTCCAACCGGGACAGGGGAAGGAATGAGCAGTTCTTC. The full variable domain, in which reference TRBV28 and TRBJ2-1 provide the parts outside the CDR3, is DVKVTQSSRYLVKRTGEKVFLECVQDMDHENMFWYRQDPGLGLRLIYFSYDVKMKEKGDIPEGYSVSREKKERFSLILESASTNQTSMYLCASSSNRDRGRNEQFFGPGTRLTVL.

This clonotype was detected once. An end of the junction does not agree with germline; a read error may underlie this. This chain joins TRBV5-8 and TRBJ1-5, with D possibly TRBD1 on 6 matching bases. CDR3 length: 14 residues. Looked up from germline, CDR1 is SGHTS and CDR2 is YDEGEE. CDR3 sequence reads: CTSSPGTLTRPQHF. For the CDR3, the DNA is TGTACCAGCAGCCCCGGGACACTCACTCGGCCCCAGCATTTT.

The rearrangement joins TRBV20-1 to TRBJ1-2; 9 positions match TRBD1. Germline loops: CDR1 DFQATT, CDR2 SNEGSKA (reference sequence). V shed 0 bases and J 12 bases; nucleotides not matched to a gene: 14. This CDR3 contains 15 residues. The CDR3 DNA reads TGCAGTGCTAGAGATCTCCGGGGGACAGGGCGGAAGGACACCTTC. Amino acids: CSARDLRGTGRKDTF.

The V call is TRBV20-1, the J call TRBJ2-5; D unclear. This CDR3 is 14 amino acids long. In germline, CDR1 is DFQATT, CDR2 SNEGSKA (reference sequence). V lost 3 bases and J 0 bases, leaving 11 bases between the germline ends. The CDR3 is CSARIGRDQETQYF. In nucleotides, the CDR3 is TGCAGTGCTAGGATAGGACGTGACCAAGAGACCCAGTACTTC.

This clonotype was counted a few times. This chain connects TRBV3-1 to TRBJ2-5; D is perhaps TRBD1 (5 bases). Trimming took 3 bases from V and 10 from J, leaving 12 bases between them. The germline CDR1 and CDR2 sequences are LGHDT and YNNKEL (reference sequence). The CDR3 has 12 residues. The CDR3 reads CASSHIPQGQYF. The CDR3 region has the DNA TGTGCCAGCAGCCACATACCCCAGGGCCAGTACTTC.

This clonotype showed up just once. The CDR3 DNA reads as TGTGCCAGTAGTGGAATAAACAGGGGGCTTGACTATGGCTACACCTTC. Translated: CASSGINRGLDYGYTF. The chain couples TRBV19 to TRBJ1-2; the match to TRBD1 covers 9 bases. The CDR3 sequence is 16 residues long. Germline loops: CDR1 LNHDA, CDR2 SQIVND (reference sequence). V dropped 5 bases and J dropped 3; count of bases not matched to a gene: 10.

The CDR3 sequence is CASSYPSGGSGANVLTF. The CDR3 DNA sequence: TGTGCCAGCAGTTACCCTAGCGGGGGCTCTGGGGCCAACGTCCTGACTTTC. V usage is TRBV6-6 and J usage is TRBJ2-6, with 10 bases identical to TRBD2. CDR3 length: 17 residues. With 2 bases clipped from V and 0 bases from J, the junction kept 1 base outside the gene matches. Per the germline V gene, CDR1 is MNHNY and CDR2 is SVGAGI (reference sequence).

The CDR3 loop is CSARDQSDTQYF. CDR3 DNA sequence: TGCAGTGCTAGAGATCAATCAGATACGCAGTATTTT. The chain employs TRBV20-1 and TRBJ2-3; no definite D call. Between the trimmed V and J ends, which lost 0 bases and 4 bases, there was a span of 5 bases. The CDR3 is made up of 12 amino acids. The V gene's germline CDR1 is DFQATT and CDR2 SNEGSKA (reference sequence).

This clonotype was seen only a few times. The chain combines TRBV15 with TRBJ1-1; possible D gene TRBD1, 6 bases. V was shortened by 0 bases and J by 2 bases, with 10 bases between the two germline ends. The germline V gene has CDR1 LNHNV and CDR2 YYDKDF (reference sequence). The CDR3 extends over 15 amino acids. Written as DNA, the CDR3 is TGTGCCACCAGCAGAGATGGCAGGGGTAACACTGAAGCTTTCTTT. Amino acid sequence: CATSRDGRGNTEAFF.

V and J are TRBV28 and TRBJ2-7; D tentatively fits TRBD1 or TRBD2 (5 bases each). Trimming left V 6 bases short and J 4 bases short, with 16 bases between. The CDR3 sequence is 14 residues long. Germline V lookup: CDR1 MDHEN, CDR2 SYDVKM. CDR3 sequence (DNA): TGTGCCAGCAGCCTGCCTCTGGGGGAGTACGAGCAGTACTTC. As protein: CASSLPLGEYEQYF.

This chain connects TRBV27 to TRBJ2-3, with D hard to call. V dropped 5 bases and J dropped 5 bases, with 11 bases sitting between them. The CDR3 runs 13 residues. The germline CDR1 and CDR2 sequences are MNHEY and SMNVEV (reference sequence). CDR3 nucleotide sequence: TGTGCCAGCAGTCTCCTCCTGGGAGATACGCAGTATTTT. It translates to CASSLLLGDTQYF.

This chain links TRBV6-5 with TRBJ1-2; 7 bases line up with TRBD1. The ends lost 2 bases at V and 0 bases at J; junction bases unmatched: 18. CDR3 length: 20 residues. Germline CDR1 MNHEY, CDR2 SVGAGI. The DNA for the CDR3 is TGTGCCAGCAGTTACACCTACAGGGGTATACCATCAGGAGCTAACTATGGCTACACCTTC. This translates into CASSYTYRGIPSGANYGYTF.

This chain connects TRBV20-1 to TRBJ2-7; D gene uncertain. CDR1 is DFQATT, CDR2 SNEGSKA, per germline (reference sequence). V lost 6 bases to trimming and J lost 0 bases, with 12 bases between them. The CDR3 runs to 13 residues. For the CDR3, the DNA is TGCAGTGCAAAAGGGCAGTACTCCTACGAGCAGTACTTC. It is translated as CSAKGQYSYEQYF.

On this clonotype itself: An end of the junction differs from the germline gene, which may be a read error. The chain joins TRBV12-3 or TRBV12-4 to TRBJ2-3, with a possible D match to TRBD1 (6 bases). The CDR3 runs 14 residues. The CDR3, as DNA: TGTGCCAGCAGTGTTGGGGTGACAGGAGATGCGCAGTATTTT. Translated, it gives CASSVGVTGDAQYF.

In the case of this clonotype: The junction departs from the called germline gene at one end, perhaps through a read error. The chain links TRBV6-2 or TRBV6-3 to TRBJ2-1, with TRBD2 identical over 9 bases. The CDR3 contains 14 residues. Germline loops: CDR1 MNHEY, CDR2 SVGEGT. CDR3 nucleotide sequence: TGTGTCAGCCACGCGGCGGGGGGGGCGTATGAGCAGTTCTTC. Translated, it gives CVSHAAGGAYEQFF.

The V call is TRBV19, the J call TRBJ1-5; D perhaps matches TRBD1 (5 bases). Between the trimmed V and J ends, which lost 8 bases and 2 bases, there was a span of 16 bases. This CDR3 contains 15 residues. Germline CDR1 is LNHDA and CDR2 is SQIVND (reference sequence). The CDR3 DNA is TGTGCCAGTGAAACCGGGGCGCCCGGCAATCAGCCCCAGCATTTT. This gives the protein CASETGAPGNQPQHF.

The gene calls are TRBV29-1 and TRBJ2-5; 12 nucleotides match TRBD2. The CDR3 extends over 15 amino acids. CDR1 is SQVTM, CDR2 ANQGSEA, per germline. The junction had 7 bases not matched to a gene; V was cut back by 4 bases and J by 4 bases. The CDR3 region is CSVVPLAGGGETQYF. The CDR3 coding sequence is TGCAGCGTTGTCCCACTAGCGGGGGGAGGAGAGACCCAGTACTTC.

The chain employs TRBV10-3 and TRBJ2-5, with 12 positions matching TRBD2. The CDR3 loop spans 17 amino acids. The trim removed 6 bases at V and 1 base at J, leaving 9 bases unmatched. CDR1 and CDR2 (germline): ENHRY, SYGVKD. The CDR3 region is CAISAGTSGQIQETQYF. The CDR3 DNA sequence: TGTGCCATCAGCGCCGGGACTAGCGGGCAGATCCAAGAGACCCAGTACTTC.

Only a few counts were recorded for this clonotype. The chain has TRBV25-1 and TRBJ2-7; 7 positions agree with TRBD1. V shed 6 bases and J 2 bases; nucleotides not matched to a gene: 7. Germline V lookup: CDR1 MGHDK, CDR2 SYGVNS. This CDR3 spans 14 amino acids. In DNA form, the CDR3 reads TGTGCCAGCAGGGGGACAGATAAGCCCTACGAGCAGTACTTC. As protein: CASRGTDKPYEQYF.

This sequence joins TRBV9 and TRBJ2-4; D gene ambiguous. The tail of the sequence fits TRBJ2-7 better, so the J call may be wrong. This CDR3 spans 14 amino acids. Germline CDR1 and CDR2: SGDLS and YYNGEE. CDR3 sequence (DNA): TGTGCCAGCAGCGTAGGCCCCGCCGGCTACGAGCAGTACTTC. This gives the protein CASSVGPAGYEQYF.

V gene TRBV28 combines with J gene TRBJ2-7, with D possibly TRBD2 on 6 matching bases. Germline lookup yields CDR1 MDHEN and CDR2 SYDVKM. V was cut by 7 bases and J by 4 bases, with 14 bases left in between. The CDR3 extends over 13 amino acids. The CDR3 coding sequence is TGTGCCAGCACCCAGGGAGGTTATTACGAGCAGTACTTC. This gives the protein CASTQGGYYEQYF.

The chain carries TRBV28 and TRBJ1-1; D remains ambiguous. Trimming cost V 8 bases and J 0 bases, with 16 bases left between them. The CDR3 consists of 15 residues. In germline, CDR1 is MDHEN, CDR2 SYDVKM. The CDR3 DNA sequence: TGTGCCAGCCGACCTTTTAGACGGGTGAACACTGAAGCTTTCTTT. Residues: CASRPFRRVNTEAFF.

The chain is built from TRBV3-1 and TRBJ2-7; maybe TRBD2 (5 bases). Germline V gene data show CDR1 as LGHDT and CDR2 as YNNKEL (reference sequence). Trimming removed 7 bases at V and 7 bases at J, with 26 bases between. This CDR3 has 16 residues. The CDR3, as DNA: TGTGCCAGCAACTCCCCCGACGGGGTAAGAGGAAATGAGCAGTACTTC. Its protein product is CASNSPDGVRGNEQYF.

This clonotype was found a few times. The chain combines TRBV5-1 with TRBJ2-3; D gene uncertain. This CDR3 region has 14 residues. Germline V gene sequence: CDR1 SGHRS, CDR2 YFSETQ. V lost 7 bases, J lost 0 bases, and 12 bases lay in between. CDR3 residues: CASGRQASTDTQYF. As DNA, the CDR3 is TGCGCCAGCGGACGGCAGGCTAGCACAGATACGCAGTATTTT.

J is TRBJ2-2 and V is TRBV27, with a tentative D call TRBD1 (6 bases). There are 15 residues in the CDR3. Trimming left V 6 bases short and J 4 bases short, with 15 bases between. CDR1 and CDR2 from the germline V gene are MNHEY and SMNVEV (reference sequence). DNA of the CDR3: TGTGCCAGCAGCACAAATGGACAGCTCACCGGGGAGCTGTTTTTT. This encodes CASSTNGQLTGELFF.

This CDR3 is CASSVQTGSGANVLTF. DNA of the CDR3: TGTGCCAGCAGCGTACAGACAGGGTCCGGGGCCAACGTCCTGACTTTC. This rearrangement joins TRBV9 to TRBJ2-6; TRBD1 matches at 7 bases. J gave up 4 bases and V 1 base, and 5 bases lay outside the gene matches. The germline V gene has CDR1 SGDLS and CDR2 YYNGEE. This CDR3 is built from 16 residues.